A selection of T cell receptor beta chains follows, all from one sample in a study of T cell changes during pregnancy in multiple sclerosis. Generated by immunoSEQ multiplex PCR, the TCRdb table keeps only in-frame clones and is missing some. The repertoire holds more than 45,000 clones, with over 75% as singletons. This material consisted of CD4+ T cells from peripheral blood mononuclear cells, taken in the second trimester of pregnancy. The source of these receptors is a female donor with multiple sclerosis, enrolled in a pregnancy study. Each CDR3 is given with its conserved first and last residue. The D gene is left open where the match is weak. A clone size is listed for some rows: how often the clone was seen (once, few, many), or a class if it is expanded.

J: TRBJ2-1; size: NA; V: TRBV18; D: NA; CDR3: CASSPPSGTHLYNEQFF; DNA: TGTGCCAGCTCACCACCCTCCGGGACTCATTTATACAATGAGCAGTTCTTC
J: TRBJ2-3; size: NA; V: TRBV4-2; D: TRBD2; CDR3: CASSHGTSGSTDTQYF; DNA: TGTGCCAGCAGCCATGGGACTAGCGGGAGTACAGATACGCAGTATTTT
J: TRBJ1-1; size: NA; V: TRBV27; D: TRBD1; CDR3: CASSLQGANTEAFF; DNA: TGTGCCAGCAGTCTCCAGGGGGCGAACACTGAAGCTTTCTTT
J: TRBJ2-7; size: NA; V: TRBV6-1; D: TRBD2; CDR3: CASSEGPGGYEQYF; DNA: TGTGCCAGCAGTGAAGGCCCGGGAGGCTACGAGCAGTACTTC
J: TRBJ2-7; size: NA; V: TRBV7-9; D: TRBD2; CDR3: CASSLTAGSYEQYF; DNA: TGTGCCAGCAGCTTAACAGCGGGGAGCTACGAGCAGTACTTC
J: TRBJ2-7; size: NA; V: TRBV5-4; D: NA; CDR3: CASSLVGRGAYEQYF; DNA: TGTGCCAGCAGCTTGGTGGGCAGGGGGGCCTACGAGCAGTACTTC
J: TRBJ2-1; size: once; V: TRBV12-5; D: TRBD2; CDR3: CASGLGTSWTDSYNEQFF; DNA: TGTGCTAGTGGTTTGGGGACTAGCTGGACGGACTCCTACAATGAGCAGTTCTTC
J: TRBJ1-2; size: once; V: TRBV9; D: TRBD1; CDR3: CASSKQGNYGYTF; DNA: TGTGCCAGCAGCAAACAGGGGAACTATGGCTACACCTTC
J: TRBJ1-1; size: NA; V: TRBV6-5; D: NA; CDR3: CASRPRQVNTEAFF; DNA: TGTGCCAGCAGGCCACGACAGGTGAACACTGAAGCTTTCTTT
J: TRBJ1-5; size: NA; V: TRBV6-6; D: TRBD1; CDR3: CASSPETGLQPQHF; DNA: TGTGCCAGCAGCCCCGAGACAGGGCTTCAGCCCCAGCATTTT
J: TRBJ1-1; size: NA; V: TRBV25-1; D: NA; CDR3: CASSVQLNTEAFF; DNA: TGTGCCAGCAGTGTCCAGTTGAACACTGAAGCTTTCTTT
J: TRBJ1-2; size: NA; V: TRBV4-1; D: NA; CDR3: CASSQEAENYGYTF; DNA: TGCGCCAGCAGCCAAGAAGCTGAGAACTATGGCTACACCTTC
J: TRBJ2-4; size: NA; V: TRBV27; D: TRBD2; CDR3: CASRRLAGGSDIQYF; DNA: TGTGCCAGCCGACGACTAGCGGGAGGGTCTGACATTCAGTACTTC